One and the same sample provided the 10 T cell receptor beta chains below, sequenced in a study of blood T cell repertoires in COVID-19. Sequenced by immunoSEQ multiplex PCR; TCRdb stores in-frame clones only, minus some. The top ten hold roughly 1.4% of the sample, which has under 150,000 clones, roughly 80% seen once. The material sequenced was peripheral blood. The source of these receptors is a man aged 50-60 years with acute or convalescent COVID-19.

This rearrangement joins TRBV9 to TRBJ1-6, with D possibly matching TRBD1 (5 bases). This CDR3 spans 15 amino acids. V dropped 4 bases and J dropped 6 bases, with 14 bases sitting between them. Germline-derived CDR1 and CDR2 are SGDLS and YYNGEE. CDR3 amino acids: CASSPLAGTNSPLHF. DNA of the CDR3: TGTGCCAGCAGCCCTCTCGCGGGGACTAATTCACCCCTCCACTTT.

V and J are TRBV10-3 and TRBJ2-7; 7 nucleotides match TRBD1. This CDR3 is 13 amino acids long. Germline V gene lookup returns CDR1 ENHRY and CDR2 SYGVKD. V gave up 10 bases and J gave up 5 bases; unmatched junction bases: 11. The CDR3 loop is CATKGVGQDEQYF. DNA for the CDR3: TGTGCCACTAAGGGGGTTGGACAGGACGAGCAGTACTTC.

The rearrangement uses TRBV19 and TRBJ1-1; TRBD1 agrees at 10 bases. The CDR3 sequence is 13 residues long. Trimming took 9 bases from V and 5 from J; bases not matched to a gene: 6. CDR1 is LNHDA, CDR2 SQIVND, per germline (reference sequence). The CDR3 protein is CASAGQGRTEAFF. The CDR3 region has the DNA TGTGCCAGCGCGGGACAGGGGAGAACTGAAGCTTTCTTT. Supplemented by reference TRBV19 and TRBJ1-1, the full variable domain reads DGGITQSPKYLFRKEGQNVTLSCEQNLNHDAMYWYRQDPGQGLRLIYYSQIVNDFQKGDIAEGYSVSREKKESFPLTVTSAQKNPTAFYLCASAGQGRTEAFFGQGTRLTVV.

The chain links TRBV5-1 to TRBJ2-1; no reliable D call. This CDR3 is built from 14 residues. Germline V CDR1 and CDR2: SGHRS, YFSETQ. Deletions cut 1 base from V and 6 bases from J, with 11 bases between. This CDR3 reads CASSLSSRPNEQFF. CDR3 DNA: TGCGCCAGCAGCTTGTCGAGTCGCCCCAATGAGCAGTTCTTC. Supplemented by reference TRBV5-1 and TRBJ2-1, the full variable domain reads KAGVTQTPRYLIKTRGQQVTLSCSPISGHRSVSWYQQTPGQGLQFLFEYFSETQRNKGNFPGRFSGRQFSNSRSEMNVSTLELGDSALYLCASSLSSRPNEQFFGPGTRLTVL.

This sequence joins TRBV6-1 and TRBJ2-1; perhaps TRBD2 as D (5 bases). Germline CDR1 and CDR2: MNHNS and SASEGT. The germline V and J ends were trimmed by 0 bases and 0 bases, with 15 bases remaining between them. This CDR3 contains 18 residues. The CDR3 DNA reads as TGTGCCAGCAGTGAAGCGCTTCCCGGGATAAGCTCCTACAATGAGCAGTTCTTC. Protein sequence: CASSEALPGISSYNEQFF.

The chain joins TRBV14 to TRBJ2-3, with D possibly TRBD1 on 5 matching bases. The CDR3 runs 14 residues. V gave up 1 base and J gave up 1 base, with 6 bases separating them. The germline V gene encodes CDR1 SGHDN and CDR2 FVKESK. Written as DNA, the CDR3 is TGTGCCAGCAGCCAAGTGGGGCGCACAGATACGCAGTATTTT. Protein sequence: CASSQVGRTDTQYF.

The chain joins TRBV6-5 to TRBJ1-2; maybe TRBD1 (6 bases). The CDR3 sequence is 13 residues long. Trimming removed 5 bases at V and 0 bases at J, with 7 bases between. In germline, CDR1 is MNHEY, CDR2 SVGAGI. For the CDR3, the DNA is TGTGCCAGCAGTCGACAGGCTAACTATGGCTACACCTTC. It is translated as CASSRQANYGYTF.

The V call is TRBV27, the J call TRBJ1-2; a possible D gene is TRBD1 (6 bases). Trimming left V 8 bases short and J 5 bases short, with 12 bases between. The CDR3 runs 12 residues. In germline, CDR1 is MNHEY, CDR2 SMNVEV (reference sequence). Here the CDR3 DNA reads TGTGCCAGCGCGGACAGTTCTTATGGCTACACCTTC. Translation: CASADSSYGYTF.

The chain links TRBV12-2 to TRBJ1-4; TRBD1, the table's D call, was not compared with the DNA. TRBV12-2 is a documented pseudogene. The CDR3 totals 16 residues. The CDR3 DNA is TGTGCAAGTCGCTTAGCCCTGACAGCTAGGGATGAAAAACTGTTTTTT. It encodes CASRLALTARDEKLFF.

V is TRBV3-1 (or the pseudogene TRBV3-2) and J is TRBJ1-6; unclear D gene. The CDR3 extends over 13 amino acids. Germline CDR1 reads LGHDT; CDR2 reads YNNKEL (reference sequence). V was pared by 0 bases and J by 9 bases, with 6 bases between. CDR3 in amino acids: CASSQDISSPLHF. CDR3 DNA sequence: TGTGCCAGCAGCCAAGATATTAGTTCACCCCTCCACTTT.